The clone carrying this T cell receptor beta chain was seen a single time. The source of the sample is a study of shared clonotypes between healthy human individuals. Some clones are missing from TCRdb's copy, which holds only in-frame ones; the method was immunoSEQ multiplex PCR. The sample contains 550,000 to 600,000 clones, nearly 98% of which appear only once. The V gene lost 1 base and the J gene lost 0 bases, with 12 bases spanning the gap. The germline CDR1 and CDR2 sequences are SGHAT and FQNNGV. This CDR3 contains 16 residues. CD8 cells regarded as naive lacked CD45RO, were positively chosen for CCR7, and omitted terminally differentiated effector memory CD45RA+ cells.

The receptor's source is a man aged 25 to 40 in good health. The sample taken for sequencing was naive CD8+ T cells sorted from blood. V usage is TRBV11-2 and J usage is TRBJ1-1; tentatively, D is TRBD1 (5 bases). The DNA of the CDR3 is TGTGCCAGCAGCTTAGCGGGTCAGGGTGTGAACACTGAAGCTTTCTTT. Translating gives CASSLAGQGVNTEAFF.